This entry concerns a single TCR beta chain. The CDR3 sequence is 16 residues long. The entry originates in a study of blood T cell repertoires in COVID-19. Study details: COVID-19 samples, acute and convalescent, were from the United States, Italy and Spain. T cells, B-cell-depleted T cells, or PBMCs supplied cDNA or gDNA.

Method: immunoSEQ multiplex PCR; TCRdb's copy keeps in-frame clones and lacks some. The sample records over 150,000 clones, around four fifths being singletons. This chain uses TRBV21-1 with TRBJ1-6; the DNA was not used to check the table's D call, TRBD1. TRBV21-1 is noted as a pseudogene. The sample consisted of peripheral blood. This receptor was taken from a woman aged 55 to 70 with acute or convalescent COVID-19. CDR3 DNA: TGTGCCAGCAGCCCCACTCAGGGGGAGGTGGATTCACCCCTCCACTTT. This translates into CASSPTQGEVDSPLHF.